These 20 T cell receptor beta chains were all obtained from the same sample, sequenced in a study of CD8+CD57+ T cells in acquired aplastic anemia. TCR beta VDJ combinations and CDR3 sequences were profiled from genomic DNA. One entry per CDR3 protein, called by TCRdb with MiXCR from the reads. In the table there are under 350,000 distinct CDR3 sequences, under 65% of which are singletons. For sequencing, patients were chosen who had shown expansion of CD8+CD57+ cells by flow cytometry. The sample taken for sequencing was sorted CD4+, CD8+, or CD8+CD57+ T cells (not recorded which) from PBMCs. The receptors derive from a human donor with aplastic anemia.

About this clonotype: The junction and the germline gene differ at one end; a read error may be behind it. The chain links TRBV7-9 to TRBJ2-5; 7 bases are shared with TRBD1. The germline CDR1 and CDR2 sequences are SEHNR and FQNEAQ (reference sequence). CDR3 size: 14 residues. The CDR3 reads CASSPRGYQETQYF. CDR3 DNA sequence: TGTGCTAGCAGCCCCAGGGGGTACCAAGAGACCCAGTACTTC.

The chain is built from TRBV3-1 and TRBJ2-7; 9 bases fit TRBD2. The trim removed 3 bases at V and 3 bases at J, leaving 3 bases unmatched. Germline assignment: CDR1 LGHDT and CDR2 YNNKEL (reference sequence). The CDR3 is 14 amino acids. Here the CDR3 reads CASSQRGGDYEQYF. CDR3 DNA sequence: TGTGCCAGCAGCCAGCGCGGGGGGGACTACGAGCAGTACTTC.

Many counts were recorded for this clonotype. This chain connects TRBV14 to TRBJ2-7; D remains ambiguous. The germline CDR1 and CDR2 sequences are SGHDN and FVKESK. The length of the CDR3 is 18 residues. V was clipped by 1 base and J by 0 bases, with 19 bases between them. CDR3 coding DNA: TGTGCCAGCAGCCAAGTTCCGAAAGGCTTTGGTAGCTCCTACGAGCAGTACTTC. This translates into CASSQVPKGFGSSYEQYF. The full variable domain, completed using reference TRBV14 and TRBJ2-7, is EAGVTQFPSHSVIEKGQTVTLRCDPISGHDNLYWYRRVMGKEIKFLLHFVKESKQDESGMPNNRFLAERTGGTYSTLKVQPAELEDSGVYFCASSQVPKGFGSSYEQYFGPGTRLTVT.

This clonotype has ten or more counts. CDR3 loop: CASSAPGLQAQEQFF. CDR3 DNA sequence: TGTGCCAGCAGTGCACCGGGACTTCAGGCCCAGGAGCAGTTCTTC. The chain couples TRBV25-1 to TRBJ2-1; possibly TRBD2 for D (6 bases). V was cut by 4 bases and J by 10 bases, with 20 bases left in between. This CDR3 contains 15 residues. Germline lookup yields CDR1 MGHDK and CDR2 SYGVNS. Looking up the rest from reference TRBV25-1 and TRBJ2-1 gives the full variable domain: EADIYQTPRYLVIGTGKKITLECSQTMGHDKMYWYQQDPGMELHLIHYSYGVNSTEKGDLSSESTVSRIRTEHFPLTLESARPSHTSQYLCASSAPGLQAQEQFFGPGTRLTVL.

This clonotype was detected ten times or more. The chain uses TRBV7-7 and TRBJ2-5; tentatively, D is TRBD1 or TRBD2 (7 bases each). Per germline, CDR1 SSHAT and CDR2 FNYEAQ (reference sequence). The length of the CDR3 is 16 residues. Trimming removed 5 bases from V and 4 bases from J, with 20 bases in between. The CDR3 is CASSPAGTAFSETQYF. DNA of the CDR3: TGTGCCAGCAGCCCAGCGGGGACAGCCTTCTCAGAGACCCAGTACTTC.

This clonotype was detected a few times. The germline gene is not matched at one end of the junction; a read error may be the cause. This chain uses TRBV5-1 with TRBJ2-7, with D perhaps being TRBD1 or TRBD2 (5 bases each). Looked up from germline, CDR1 is SGHRS and CDR2 is YFSETQ. The CDR3 is 13 amino acids. The CDR3 DNA is TGTGCCAGCAACCAAATGGGGGATTACGAGCAGTACTTC. Residues: CASNQMGDYEQYF.

The rearrangement links TRBV15 to TRBJ2-1; D ambiguous. CDR1 and CDR2 from the germline V gene are LNHNV and YYDKDF (reference sequence). The V and J ends lost 7 bases and 6 bases respectively, with 16 bases between them. CDR3 size: 14 residues. CDR3 loop: CATKEQPLVNEQFF. DNA of the CDR3: TGTGCCACCAAGGAGCAACCCCTCGTCAATGAGCAGTTCTTC.

V is TRBV20-1 and J is TRBJ1-4; D perhaps matches TRBD1 (5 bases). V lost 7 bases and J lost 8, with 20 bases in between. This CDR3 contains 14 residues. The germline V gene has CDR1 DFQATT and CDR2 SNEGSKA (reference sequence). CDR3 sequence: CSVRVGEVGEKLFF. The CDR3 bases are TGCAGTGTGAGAGTGGGGGAGGTAGGCGAAAAACTGTTTTTT.

Ten or more counts support this clonotype. The chain uses TRBV12-3 or TRBV12-4 and TRBJ2-7; D is undetermined. The CDR3 runs 13 residues. V was pared by 5 bases and J by 2 bases, with 10 bases between. The CDR3 is CASSPYRTYEQYF. In DNA, the CDR3 is TGTGCCAGCAGTCCCTACCGGACCTACGAGCAGTACTTC.

The table lists this clonotype with many counts. The chain recombines TRBV28 with TRBJ1-2; possible D gene TRBD1, 6 bases. Germline V gives CDR1 MDHEN, CDR2 SYDVKM. This CDR3 has 13 amino acids. V gave up 8 bases and J gave up 1 base, with 11 bases separating them. The CDR3 nucleotides read TGTGCCAGCCGACAGGACCTTAACTATGGCTACACCTTC. It is translated as CASRQDLNYGYTF.

The chain couples TRBV14 to TRBJ1-1; D gene unclear. The germline V and J ends were trimmed by 1 base and 1 base, with 4 bases remaining between them. From germline, CDR1 is SGHDN and CDR2 FVKESK. The CDR3 runs to 13 residues. CDR3 loop: CASSQVQNTEAFF. The CDR3, as DNA: TGTGCCAGCAGCCAAGTACAGAACACTGAAGCTTTCTTT.

The V call is TRBV7-4, the J call TRBJ2-4; no clear D. The germline CDR1 and CDR2 sequences are SGHVT and SQSDAQ. The CDR3 runs to 13 residues. Trimming stripped 8 bases from V and 6 bases from J, with 14 bases between. The CDR3 region is CASCPSLGNIQYF. Written as DNA, the CDR3 is TGTGCCAGCTGTCCCTCCCTGGGAAACATTCAGTACTTC.

The V and J genes are TRBV25-1 and TRBJ1-1, with D perhaps matching TRBD1 (5 bases). The germline gives CDR1 MGHDK, CDR2 SYGVNS. The V gene lost 6 bases and the J gene lost 8 bases, with 16 bases spanning the gap. CDR3 length: 13 residues. The CDR3 sequence is CASRGIASGEAFF. DNA for the CDR3: TGTGCCAGCAGAGGAATAGCGTCAGGGGAAGCTTTCTTT.

The chain recombines TRBV24-1 with TRBJ2-5; 10 nucleotides align to TRBD1. J was trimmed by 3 bases and V by 1 base; bases with no gene match: 1. CDR1 is KGHDR and CDR2 is SFDVKD in the germline V gene. This CDR3 is built from 15 residues. The DNA for the CDR3 is TGTGCCACCAGTGATTTTGGGACAGGGGAAGAGACCCAGTACTTC. Protein product: CATSDFGTGEETQYF.

This clonotype was detected many times. CDR3 protein: CASSLLDAGGAYGYTF. Written as DNA, the CDR3 is TGTGCCAGTAGCTTACTGGACGCGGGGGGAGCCTATGGCTACACCTTC. The chain recombines TRBV19 with TRBJ1-2, with D possibly matching TRBD1 (5 bases). The germline gives CDR1 LNHDA, CDR2 SQIVND (reference sequence). Trimming cost V 6 bases and J 4 bases, with 21 bases left between them. The CDR3 extends over 16 amino acids.

The sample holds a few counts of this clonotype. The CDR3 DNA reads TGTGCCACCAGTGACCCCTATGGCTACACCTTC. Protein sequence: CATSDPYGYTF. The rearrangement links TRBV24-1 to TRBJ1-2; D gene uncertain. Germline V lookup: CDR1 KGHDR, CDR2 SFDVKD. V lost 4 bases, J lost 4 bases, and 3 bases lay in between. This CDR3 contains 11 residues.

On this clonotype: At one of its ends the junction is not consistent with the germline gene, which may arise from a read error. V gene TRBV10-3 combines with J gene TRBJ1-1; D is undetermined. CDR3 length: 15 residues. Germline V gene lookup returns CDR1 ENHRY and CDR2 SYGVKD. This CDR3 is CAISESGLGNIEALF. Here the CDR3 DNA reads TGTGCCATCAGTGAGTCAGGGTTAGGGAACATTGAAGCTCTCTTT.

V usage is TRBV20-1 and J usage is TRBJ2-3; D gene uncertain. From germline, CDR1 is DFQATT and CDR2 SNEGSKA (reference sequence). Trimming removed 3 bases at V and 4 bases at J, with 17 bases between. The CDR3 covers 15 residues. CDR3 nucleotide sequence: TGCAGTGCTAGGGTCAAGGGTTTCGGCGCAGATACGCAGTATTTT. It specifies CSARVKGFGADTQYF.

The chain recombines TRBV6-4 with TRBJ1-1, with 10 bases fitting TRBD1. V shed 6 bases and J 0 bases; nucleotides not matched to a gene: 7. This CDR3 is built from 16 residues. The germline gives CDR1 MRHNA, CDR2 SNTAGT. In DNA, the CDR3 is TGTGCCAGCAGCCAGGACAGGGGGGAATTGAACACTGAAGCTTTCTTT. Amino acid sequence: CASSQDRGELNTEAFF.

The CDR3 DNA reads as TGTGCCAGCAGTTTCGAACCAAGCAATGAGCAGTTCTTC. It encodes CASSFEPSNEQFF. V usage is TRBV12-3 or TRBV12-4 and J usage is TRBJ2-1; no clear D gene. The CDR3 spans 13 residues. V was trimmed by 3 bases and J by 6 bases, leaving 9 bases between them.